What follows are 6 T cell receptor beta chains derived from one specimen sequenced in a study of T cell changes during pregnancy in multiple sclerosis. Sequenced by immunoSEQ multiplex PCR; TCRdb stores in-frame clones only, minus some. The sample has 90,000 or so clones; approximately 92% are singletons. Source: peripheral blood, taken in the first trimester of pregnancy. These TCRs come from a female donor with multiple sclerosis, enrolled in a pregnancy study.

The genes are TRBV18 and TRBJ1-1, with unresolved D. The CDR3 sequence is 13 residues long. V lost 4 bases and J 3 bases, leaving 9 bases between the germline ends. CDR1 is KGHSH and CDR2 is LQKENI in the germline V gene. The CDR3 nucleotides read TGTGCCAGCTCACGCCGGGAGTACACTGAAGCTTTCTTT. Translating it yields CASSRREYTEAFF.

In this sample, this clone turned up a few times. CDR3 in DNA: TGTGCCAGCAGTGTTGGGACTAGCGTCGCCTACGAGCAGTACTTC. It is translated as CASSVGTSVAYEQYF. The chain links TRBV25-1 to TRBJ2-7; TRBD2 matches at 10 bases. This CDR3 has 15 amino acids. In germline, CDR1 is MGHDK, CDR2 SYGVNS. V shed 4 bases, J shed 2 bases, and the junction held 5 bases outside the gene matches.

The rearrangement links TRBV7-9 to TRBJ2-5; D call uncertain. This CDR3 contains 14 residues. From germline, CDR1 is SEHNR and CDR2 FQNEAQ (reference sequence). Trimming left V 5 bases short and J 0 bases short, with 10 bases between. CDR3 sequence: CASSPQMYQETQYF. CDR3 DNA: TGTGCCAGCAGCCCCCAAATGTACCAAGAGACCCAGTACTTC.

The V call is TRBV28, the J call TRBJ2-1, with TRBD2 matching over 8 bases. This CDR3 is built from 14 residues. The germline CDR1 and CDR2 sequences are MDHEN and SYDVKM. Losses at the gene ends were 2 bases for V and 7 bases for J; bases not matched to a gene: 4. The CDR3 coding sequence is TGTGCCAGCAGTTTAACGGGAGGGAGGAATGAGCAGTTCTTC. It yields the protein CASSLTGGRNEQFF.

The V and J genes are TRBV5-4 and TRBJ2-5; 8 nucleotides line up with TRBD2. The CDR3 is 14 amino acids. CDR1 and CDR2 (germline): SGHNT, YYREEE (reference sequence). With V trimmed by 3 bases and J by 4 bases, 5 bases remained unmatched. The CDR3 nucleotides are TGTGCCAGCAGCTCCCTAGCGGGCAGAGAGACCCAGTACTTC. The encoded protein is CASSSLAGRETQYF.

J is TRBJ1-1 and V is TRBV28; 7 bases are shared with TRBD1. CDR3 length: 14 residues. V trimming: 4 bases; J trimming: 8 bases; junction bases outside the gene matches: 10. The germline V gene encodes CDR1 MDHEN and CDR2 SYDVKM. The chain's CDR3 is CASSSTGASTEAFF. The DNA of the CDR3 is TGTGCCAGCAGTTCTACAGGGGCATCCACGGAAGCTTTCTTT.